The 27 T cell receptor beta chains listed next were all sequenced from one sample in a study of T cells in localized non-small cell lung cancer. Repertoires were generated with immunoSEQ multiplex PCR, while TCRdb's copy carries only in-frame clones and drops some. The table has about 78,000 clones, about 83% seen once. The specimen was peripheral blood, collected before any cancer treatment. The receptors were gathered from a man aged 35 to 69 with stage I lung adenocarcinoma.

This clone was seen a handful of times. The chain carries TRBV2 and TRBJ1-5; TRBD1 matches at 7 bases. This CDR3 contains 16 residues. The V gene end was trimmed by 7 bases and the J gene end by 5 bases; junction bases not matched to a gene: 14. CDR1 SNHLY and CDR2 FYNNEI come from the germline V gene. The CDR3 DNA reads TGTGCCAGCAACCCACAGGGGCCGAACTTTGATCAGCCCCAGCATTTT. It specifies CASNPQGPNFDQPQHF.

The chain links TRBV6-5 to TRBJ2-1; 12 bases are shared with TRBD1. V lost 4 bases to trimming and J lost 7 bases; unmatched junction nucleotides: 8. The CDR3 loop spans 16 amino acids. CDR1 is MNHEY, CDR2 SVGAGI, per germline. CDR3 DNA: TGTGCCAGCAGTTTTTCGGGACAGGGGGCGTATAATGAGCAGTTCTTC. Its translation: CASSFSGQGAYNEQFF.

The chain combines TRBV18 with TRBJ2-7; TRBD2 matches at 12 bases. Per germline, CDR1 KGHSH and CDR2 LQKENI. Trimming removed 4 bases from V and 5 bases from J; junction bases left unmatched: 9. The CDR3 is 16 residues long. The DNA for the CDR3 is TGTGCCAGCTCACTATCGACTAGCGGGAGCTATAACGAGCAGTACTTC. It is translated as CASSLSTSGSYNEQYF.

The CDR3 coding sequence is TGTGCCAGCAGCTTGCATACCGGGACAGGGTCGACCTACGAGCAGTACTTC. Protein sequence: CASSLHTGTGSTYEQYF. This chain joins TRBV27 and TRBJ2-7; 9 bases map to TRBD1. Germline CDR1 is MNHEY and CDR2 is SMNVEV (reference sequence). The CDR3 has 17 amino acids. With 6 bases clipped from V and 2 bases from J, the junction kept 14 bases outside the gene matches.

The genes are TRBV11-3 and TRBJ1-1, with 11 bases fitting TRBD1. In germline, CDR1 is SGHNT, CDR2 YENEEA. CDR3 length equals 14 residues. Germline trimming cut 1 base from V and 7 bases from J; bases unmatched to any gene: 2. CDR3 amino acids: CASSLGGTGGEAFF. The CDR3, as DNA: TGTGCCAGCAGCTTAGGTGGGACAGGGGGTGAAGCTTTCTTT.

The DNA of the CDR3 is TGTGCCAGCAGCCCAAGGACTAGCAAGGAGACCCAGTACTTC. Its protein product is CASSPRTSKETQYF. The chain links TRBV7-6 to TRBJ2-5; 8 bases map to TRBD2. This CDR3 is built from 14 residues. V lost 5 bases to trimming and J lost 5 bases; unmatched junction nucleotides: 7. In germline, CDR1 is SGHVS, CDR2 FNYEAQ.

V and J are TRBV6-1 and TRBJ2-7; 8 bases agree with TRBD2. Germline V lookup: CDR1 MNHNS, CDR2 SASEGT. V gave up 8 bases and J gave up 4 bases; unmatched junction bases: 13. The length of the CDR3 is 15 residues. In DNA, the CDR3 is TGTGCCAGCTCTAGCGGAGCGGGGGAGTCATACGAGCAGTACTTC. Translating it yields CASSSGAGESYEQYF.

This clone was seen only once. The chain links TRBV27 to TRBJ2-7; 7 bases align to TRBD2. The CDR3 runs to 14 residues. The V gene's germline CDR1 is MNHEY and CDR2 SMNVEV (reference sequence). The trim removed 5 bases at V and 2 bases at J, leaving 6 bases unmatched. CDR3 sequence (DNA): TGTGCCAGCAGTAGGGAGGGGCAGACCTACGAGCAGTACTTC. Its translation: CASSREGQTYEQYF.

V is TRBV6-5 and J is TRBJ2-7; either TRBD1 or TRBD2 may supply D (6 bases each). V dropped 4 bases and J dropped 6 bases, with 22 bases sitting between them. The CDR3 covers 16 residues. The germline gives CDR1 MNHEY, CDR2 SVGAGI. DNA for the CDR3: TGTGCCAGCAGTTTCTACCGAGGGGGGCGCCTTGCCGAGCAGTACTTC. Protein product: CASSFYRGGRLAEQYF.

The rearrangement uses TRBV7-6 and TRBJ2-3; D not certain. The CDR3 totals 13 residues. Germline CDR1 SGHVS, CDR2 FNYEAQ. Trimming removed 5 bases from V and 6 bases from J, with 12 bases in between. CDR3 sequence reads: CASSGGLQDTQYF. CDR3 bases: TGTGCCAGCAGCGGCGGTTTGCAGGATACGCAGTATTTT. The full variable domain, with the rest looked up from reference TRBV7-6 and TRBJ2-3, is GAGVSQSPRYKVTKRGQDVALRCDPISGHVSLYWYRQALGQGPEFLTYFNYEAQQDKSGLPNDRFSAERPEGSISTLTIQRTEQRDSAMYRCASSGGLQDTQYFGPGTRLTVL.

V is TRBV19 and J is TRBJ2-2, with 8 nucleotides matching TRBD2. The V gene end was trimmed by 5 bases and the J gene end by 5 bases; junction bases not matched to a gene: 13. The CDR3 runs 17 residues. Germline V lookup: CDR1 LNHDA, CDR2 SQIVND (reference sequence). In DNA form, the CDR3 reads TGTGCCAGTAGTTCATTCCCGGGGGGGCGCGGGACCGGGGAGCTGTTTTTT. Its translation: CASSSFPGGRGTGELFF. The variable domain in full, completed from reference TRBV19 and TRBJ2-2, reads DGGITQSPKYLFRKEGQNVTLSCEQNLNHDAMYWYRQDPGQGLRLIYYSQIVNDFQKGDIAEGYSVSREKKESFPLTVTSAQKNPTAFYLCASSSFPGGRGTGELFFGEGSRLTVL.

CDR3 in DNA: TGTGCCAGCTCAGAACAGACAAACACTGAAGCTTTCTTT. Translated, it gives CASSEQTNTEAFF. This chain connects TRBV18 to TRBJ1-1; no firm D call. Germline V gene data show CDR1 as KGHSH and CDR2 as LQKENI. The V and J ends lost 5 bases and 2 bases respectively, with 9 bases between them. The CDR3 length is 13 residues.

The chain recombines TRBV5-1 with TRBJ2-6, with 10 bases that match TRBD1. The CDR3 runs to 16 residues. Germline V CDR1 and CDR2: SGHRS, YFSETQ. Trimming took 2 bases from V and 2 from J; bases not matched to a gene: 1. The CDR3 sequence is CASSFGQGAGANVLTF. In DNA form, the CDR3 reads TGCGCCAGCAGCTTTGGACAGGGGGCTGGGGCCAACGTCCTGACTTTC.

This clone was recorded a few times. The chain links TRBV15 to TRBJ2-5; D unresolved. This CDR3 spans 12 amino acids. Trimming removed 0 bases at V and 5 bases at J, with 4 bases between. CDR1 and CDR2 from the germline V gene are LNHNV and YYDKDF (reference sequence). As DNA, the CDR3 is TGTGCCACCAGCAGAGATACGGAGACCCAGTACTTC. Translation gives CATSRDTETQYF. Full variable domain (rest looked up from reference TRBV15 and TRBJ2-5): DAMVIQNPRYQVTQFGKPVTLSCSQTLNHNVMYWYQQKSSQAPKLLFHYYDKDFNNEADTPDNFQSRRPNTSFCFLDIRSPGLGDTAMYLCATSRDTETQYFGPGTRLLVL.

This chain joins TRBV6-5 and TRBJ2-2; unclear D gene. CDR3 length: 15 residues. Per the germline V gene, CDR1 is MNHEY and CDR2 is SVGAGI. Trimming shortened V by 0 bases and J by 5 bases, and 10 bases separated the two germline ends. In nucleotides, the CDR3 is TGTGCCAGCAGTTACTCCGACTCTGGTACCGGGGAGCTGTTTTTT. Its translation: CASSYSDSGTGELFF.

This clone was counted once. The V gene is TRBV5-1, the J gene TRBJ2-1; D not resolved. Germline V CDR1 and CDR2: SGHRS, YFSETQ. V was cut by 0 bases and J by 5 bases, with 6 bases left in between. The CDR3 consists of 13 residues. The CDR3 DNA is TGCGCCAGCAGCTTGGGACCTAACAATGAGCAGTTCTTC. It translates to CASSLGPNNEQFF.

The DNA for the CDR3 is TGCGCCAGCAGTGGAAAAGGGCTCCCCTACGAGCAGTACTTC. It yields the protein CASSGKGLPYEQYF. The V gene is TRBV10-2, the J gene TRBJ2-7; D not certain. V was shortened by 4 bases and J by 2 bases, with 12 bases between the two germline ends. The germline V gene encodes CDR1 WSHSY and CDR2 SAAADI. This CDR3 region has 14 residues.

The chain joins TRBV28 to TRBJ1-1; 7 bases are a match to TRBD1. V lost 6 bases to trimming and J lost 8 bases; unmatched junction nucleotides: 9. The CDR3 is 13 amino acids. Germline-derived CDR1 and CDR2 are MDHEN and SYDVKM. The DNA of the CDR3 is TGTGCCAGCAGGCAGACAGGGAGGGAAGAAGCTTTCTTT. This encodes CASRQTGREEAFF. Full variable domain (remainder filled in from reference TRBV28 and TRBJ1-1): DVKVTQSSRYLVKRTGEKVFLECVQDMDHENMFWYRQDPGLGLRLIYFSYDVKMKEKGDIPEGYSVSREKKERFSLILESASTNQTSMYLCASRQTGREEAFFGQGTRLTVV.

A single count supports this clone. The chain combines TRBV28 with TRBJ2-5; 10 nucleotides align to TRBD1. The V gene's germline CDR1 is MDHEN and CDR2 SYDVKM. Losses at the gene ends were 5 bases for V and 5 bases for J; bases not matched to a gene: 11. The CDR3 has 16 residues. Written as DNA, the CDR3 is TGTGCCAGCAGTACGCCGACAGGGGGCGCGGTGGAGACCCAGTACTTC. This translates into CASSTPTGGAVETQYF.

The chain links TRBV19 to TRBJ2-7; 9 positions agree with TRBD1. The germline V gene encodes CDR1 LNHDA and CDR2 SQIVND (reference sequence). This CDR3 has 14 amino acids. V lost 6 bases and J lost 8; bases outside the gene matches: 11. The CDR3 sequence: CASSPTGGRVKQYF. The CDR3 nucleotides are TGTGCCAGTAGCCCGACAGGGGGACGAGTCAAGCAGTACTTC.

The chain is built from TRBV27 and TRBJ2-7, with D maybe TRBD2 (7 bases). The V gene lost 6 bases and the J gene lost 1 base, with 16 bases spanning the gap. The CDR3 contains 15 residues. Germline values: CDR1 MNHEY, CDR2 SMNVEV (reference sequence). CDR3 sequence: CASSLEGGTSYEQYF. Here the CDR3 DNA reads TGTGCCAGCAGCTTAGAGGGGGGGACTTCCTACGAGCAGTACTTC.

The chain joins TRBV29-1 to TRBJ1-1; TRBD1 might be the D (5 bases). This CDR3 has 15 residues. The germline CDR1 and CDR2 sequences are SQVTM and ANQGSEA. V was pared by 6 bases and J by 8 bases, with 25 bases between. CDR3 DNA: TGCAGCGTAGACTCCGTGGGACGAGGGTCTTCCGAAGCTTTCTTT. This gives the protein CSVDSVGRGSSEAFF.

This chain links TRBV28 with TRBJ2-1; the D is unclear. Germline CDR1 is MDHEN and CDR2 is SYDVKM. The length of the CDR3 is 12 residues. Between the trimmed V and J ends, which lost 6 bases and 8 bases, there was a span of 11 bases. The CDR3 DNA reads TGTGCCAGCAGGCCCGACTGGGATGAGCAGTTCTTC. Its translation is CASRPDWDEQFF.

The gene calls are TRBV4-2 and TRBJ2-3; D is unresolved. This CDR3 region has 13 residues. Germline CDR1 is LGHNA and CDR2 is YNFKEQ. V lost 0 bases, J lost 6 bases, and 7 bases lay in between. The CDR3 coding sequence is TGTGCCAGCAGCCAAGAACCGCTGGATACGCAGTATTTT. Encoded protein: CASSQEPLDTQYF.

The chain couples TRBV7-2 to TRBJ2-1, with TRBD2 matching 7 bases. The CDR3 loop spans 15 amino acids. Trimming took 5 bases from V and 2 from J; bases not matched to a gene: 6. Per the germline V gene, CDR1 is SGHTA and CDR2 is FQGNSA. The CDR3 DNA reads TGTGCCAGCAGCAGGACTAGTAGCACCTACAATGAGCAGTTCTTC. Amino acid sequence: CASSRTSSTYNEQFF.

The chain couples TRBV11-2 to TRBJ1-2; possibly TRBD1 for D (6 bases). CDR3 length: 16 amino acids. Trimming took off 5 bases at V and 1 base at J, with 17 bases between the two ends. Germline CDR1 and CDR2: SGHAT and FQNNGV. The DNA for the CDR3 is TGTGCCAGCAGCCCTCATTTGAAAGGGGGTAACTATGGCTACACCTTC. Its translation is CASSPHLKGGNYGYTF.

This chain uses TRBV7-3 with TRBJ2-2; perhaps TRBD2 as D (5 bases). CDR3 size: 14 residues. Germline V CDR1 and CDR2: SGHTA, FQGTGA. V shed 5 bases and J shed 5 bases, with 12 bases lying between them. The CDR3 DNA reads TGTGCCAGCAGCAGCCCAACTAGGACCGGGGAGCTGTTTTTT. This translates into CASSSPTRTGELFF.